These T cell receptor beta chains were read from a single sample in a study of circulating and synovial CD4+ cells in juvenile arthritis. The table came from immunoSEQ multiplex PCR; TCRdb's copy has only in-frame clones and leaves some out. Here the sample spans about 1,800 clones, about 93% being singletons. The sequenced sample was HLA-DR+ CD4+ T cells from blood. The receptors originated from a human patient with juvenile idiopathic arthritis. Some clones in this sample may be carry-over from other donors' samples. The CDR3 runs from the conserved cysteine through the conserved F or W. The size entry is marked missing in some rows and otherwise reads once, few, many or a size class.

v_call,clone_size,j_call,cdr3_aa
TRBV7-3,-,TRBJ1-1,CASSLFGRGLTEAFF
TRBV7-8,-,TRBJ2-7,CASSFGGRGSWEQYF
TRBV28,-,TRBJ1-4,CASSLTAQANEKLFF
TRBV5-1,-,TRBJ2-3,CASSSLAGPVDTQYF
TRBV30,-,TRBJ2-7,CAWSVSYYEQYF
TRBV7-3,-,TRBJ2-5,CASSLNPGVETQYF
TRBV7-3,-,TRBJ2-5,CASSPGQVGTQYF
TRBV4-3,-,TRBJ2-5,CASSHEPWTSGQETQYF
TRBV5-6,once,TRBJ2-1,CASSARRDKSNEQFF
TRBV30,once,TRBJ1-1,CAWSVGQGRTEAFF
TRBV19,-,-,CASSGGQGPGGEQYF
TRBV6-5,-,TRBJ1-1,CASSRGQGAYTEAFF
TRBV19,-,TRBJ1-1,CASSITVNTEAFF
TRBV25-1,-,TRBJ1-3,CASGGLRNTIYF
TRBV2,once,TRBJ2-7,CASISTSGRASQYF
TRBV10-3,-,TRBJ1-1,CAISDPKGLTEAFF
TRBV11-2,-,TRBJ2-5,CASSTLAGGAGRTQYF
TRBV7-3,-,TRBJ2-1,CASSLLAGKYNEQFF
TRBV10-3,-,TRBJ1-1,CAIRPRGLGTEAFF
TRBV2,-,TRBJ2-5,CASTFRTRVETQYF
TRBV6-1,-,TRBJ2-5,CASSERGGETQYF
TRBV27,once,TRBJ2-2,CASSQSFGELFF
TRBV1,-,TRBJ2-1,CTSSQGAGGAYNEQFF
TRBV10-2,-,TRBJ2-7,CASSEFQRGGSDEQYF
TRBV5-6,-,TRBJ2-5,CASGPGVAGWKTQYF
TRBV27,-,TRBJ1-2,CASSLRPRSGYTF
TRBV6-4,-,TRBJ2-3,CASNPRGPSKYTDTQYF